These 11 T cell receptor beta chains came from one sample sequenced in a study of blood T cell repertoires in COVID-19. The method was immunoSEQ multiplex PCR; TCRdb's version includes in-frame clones alone and lacks a portion of them. The sample contains around 110,000 clones, roughly 84% of which appear only once. Sequencing used peripheral blood. The receptor source for this set is a man aged 35-49 years with acute or convalescent COVID-19.

This chain's CDR3 is CATGRGSNEKLFF. The CDR3 nucleotides read TGTGCCACGGGTAGGGGGTCTAATGAAAAACTGTTTTTT. This chain links TRBV7-9 with TRBJ1-4; the D gene is possibly TRBD1 (6 bases). The CDR3 totals 13 residues. The V end lost 10 bases, the J end lost 3 bases, and 12 bases lay between the germline ends. CDR1 is SEHNR and CDR2 is FQNEAQ in the germline V gene (reference sequence).

The V call is TRBV5-5, the J call TRBJ2-1; 15 bases line up with TRBD2. The V segment lost 4 bases and the J segment 8 bases; nucleotides outside the gene matches: 10. Germline CDR1 SGHKS, CDR2 YYEKEE (reference sequence). CDR3 length: 17 residues. The CDR3 DNA sequence: TGTGCCAGCAGCCTGCGGACTAGCGGGGGGGCGAGTCATGAGCAGTTCTTC. It is translated as CASSLRTSGGASHEQFF.

The chain uses TRBV19 and TRBJ1-2; TRBD1 might be the D (5 bases). The V gene lost 5 bases and the J gene lost 8 bases, with 15 bases spanning the gap. The V gene's germline CDR1 is LNHDA and CDR2 SQIVND (reference sequence). This CDR3 comprises 13 residues. This CDR3 is CASSPPSRVGYTF. Written as DNA, the CDR3 is TGTGCCAGTAGTCCACCGAGCAGGGTCGGCTACACCTTC.

The rearrangement uses TRBV9 and TRBJ2-2, with D possibly TRBD1 on 6 matching bases. Germline CDR1 is SGDLS and CDR2 is YYNGEE. Trimming shortened V by 0 bases and J by 1 base, and 10 bases separated the two germline ends. This CDR3 region has 16 residues. The CDR3 DNA follows: TGTGCCAGCAGCGTAGACGACAGGAGGAACACCGGGGAGCTGTTTTTT. Translating it yields CASSVDDRRNTGELFF.

This rearrangement joins TRBV7-3 to TRBJ2-3; 10 bases agree with TRBD2. The germline V gene encodes CDR1 SGHTA and CDR2 FQGTGA. The CDR3 covers 15 residues. The J segment lost 6 bases and the V segment lost 5 bases, leaving 8 bases of the junction unmatched. In DNA form, the CDR3 reads TGTGCCAGCAGCGCAGCGGGGGGGCTGGCGGATACGCAGTATTTT. Translation gives CASSAAGGLADTQYF.

The V call is TRBV5-1, the J call TRBJ2-5; TRBD2 might be the D (6 bases). V was shortened by 4 bases and J by 5 bases, with 15 bases between the two germline ends. Germline CDR1 and CDR2: SGHRS and YFSETQ. The CDR3 totals 14 residues. The CDR3 sequence: CASSLHRGGETQYF. For the CDR3, the DNA is TGCGCCAGCAGCCTCCATCGAGGAGGGGAGACCCAGTACTTC.

This chain links TRBV5-1 with TRBJ2-7, with 12 bases fitting TRBD2. The CDR3 runs to 14 residues. Germline CDR1 reads SGHRS; CDR2 reads YFSETQ. The V gene end was trimmed by 3 bases and the J gene end by 4 bases; junction bases not matched to a gene: 2. CDR3 DNA: TGCGCCAGCAGCTCGACTAGCGGGAGATACGAGCAGTACTTC. Translating it yields CASSSTSGRYEQYF.

The chain uses TRBV18 and TRBJ2-4, with TRBD1 matching 11 bases. Germline V gene sequence: CDR1 KGHSH, CDR2 LQKENI. J gave up 9 bases and V 6 bases, and 4 bases lay outside the gene matches. This CDR3 has 13 amino acids. CDR3 nucleotides: TGTGCCAGCTCCTCCGGGACAGGGGGCATTCAGTACTTC. This codes for CASSSGTGGIQYF. The full variable domain, its missing parts supplied by reference TRBV18 and TRBJ2-4, is NAGVMQNPRHLVRRRGQEARLRCSPMKGHSHVYWYRQLPEEGLKFMVYLQKENIIDESGMPKERFSAEFPKEGPSILRIQQVVRGDSAAYFCASSSGTGGIQYFGAGTRLSVL.

The chain links TRBV6-6 to TRBJ1-1; D is unresolved. Germline lookup yields CDR1 MNHNY and CDR2 SVGAGI (reference sequence). The CDR3 contains 14 residues. The V end was cut by 0 bases, the J end by 2 bases, with 7 bases between. The CDR3 sequence is CASSYSSANTEAFF. CDR3 bases: TGTGCCAGCAGTTACTCGAGCGCAAACACTGAAGCTTTCTTT.

CDR3 sequence (DNA): TGTGCCAGCAGTTTCAAACTAGGTCCGGGCCTGCGAGAGGACACCGGGGAGCTGTTTTTT. Translated: CASSFKLGPGLREDTGELFF. The gene calls are TRBV27 and TRBJ2-2; tentatively, D is TRBD2 (5 bases). V lost 3 bases and J 3 bases, leaving 26 bases between the germline ends. Germline V gene sequence: CDR1 MNHEY, CDR2 SMNVEV (reference sequence). This CDR3 has 20 residues.

The V and J genes are TRBV7-9 and TRBJ1-3; TRBD1 matches at 7 bases. The CDR3 consists of 17 residues. V was pared by 2 bases and J by 0 bases, with 7 bases of the junction left unmatched. The germline gives CDR1 SEHNR, CDR2 FQNEAQ (reference sequence). The CDR3 loop reads CASSLRTGSFSGNTIYF. In DNA form, the CDR3 reads TGTGCCAGCAGCTTACGGACAGGCTCCTTCTCTGGAAACACCATATATTTT. The full variable domain, rest sourced from reference TRBV7-9 and TRBJ1-3, is DTGVSQNPRHKITKRGQNVTFRCDPISEHNRLYWYRQTLGQGPEFLTYFQNEAQLEKSRLLSDRFSAERPKGSFSTLEIQRTEQGDSAMYLCASSLRTGSFSGNTIYFGEGSWLTVV.